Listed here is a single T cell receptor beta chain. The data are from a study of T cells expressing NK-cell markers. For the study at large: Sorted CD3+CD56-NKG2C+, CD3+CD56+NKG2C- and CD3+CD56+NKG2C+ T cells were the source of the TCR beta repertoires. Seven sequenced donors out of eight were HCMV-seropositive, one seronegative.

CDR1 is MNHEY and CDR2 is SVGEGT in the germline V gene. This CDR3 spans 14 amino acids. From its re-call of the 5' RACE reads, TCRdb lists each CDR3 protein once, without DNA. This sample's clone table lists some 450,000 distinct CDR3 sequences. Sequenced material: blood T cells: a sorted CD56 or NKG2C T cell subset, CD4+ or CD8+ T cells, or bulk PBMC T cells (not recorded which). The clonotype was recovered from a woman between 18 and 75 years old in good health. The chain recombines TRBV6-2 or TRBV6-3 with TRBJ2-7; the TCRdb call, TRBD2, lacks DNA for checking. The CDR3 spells CASSSPTDPYEQYF.